This TCR beta chain came from a study of Graves' ophthalmopathy and Graves' hyperthyroidism. Orbital computed tomography, together with clinical symptoms, serum thyroxine, TRAb and thyroid ultrasound, was used for diagnosis. The study's findings and limits: Most expanded clonotypes from thyroid (those above 0.001 frequency) were also found in blood. Both a roughly 70% sensitivity and a roughly 72% specificity characterized the model's predictions of ophthalmopathy progression.

RNA transcripts yielded amplified TCR beta CDR3 regions. HTBI primers served in a first-round RT-PCR, which a second-round multiplex PCR followed. TCRdb ran MiXCR on the multiplex PCR reads and lists one entry per CDR3 protein. This table has 350,000 or so distinct CDR3 sequences, roughly a sixth appearing once. As for this clonotype: Its specificity is not known.

Trimming took 2 bases from V and 6 from J, leaving 10 bases between them. The CDR3 extends over 13 amino acids. The sample consisted of peripheral blood. The genes are TRBV12-3 or TRBV12-4 and TRBJ1-2, with D possibly being TRBD1 (6 bases). The source of this sequence is an adult man with Graves' ophthalmopathy. The CDR3 is CASSLMGADGYTF. CDR3 bases: TGTGCCAGCAGTTTAATGGGGGCTGATGGCTACACCTTC.